This T cell receptor beta chain was identified during a study of CD8 T cells in Susac syndrome. Whole-study findings and limits: The study conceded that its TCR sequencing and HLA analysis involved relatively few individuals.

Germline-derived CDR1 and CDR2 are LGHDT and YNNKEL (reference sequence). V was clipped by 5 bases and J by 5 bases, with 21 bases between them. There are 16 residues in the CDR3. In regard to this clonotype: No antigen is known for it.

0.5 to 1 ug RNA was reverse transcribed with random hexamers. It was immunoSEQ multiplex PCR that amplified TCR beta CDR3 across 54 Vbeta and 13 Jbeta. TCRdb reprocessed the immunoSEQ multiplex PCR reads with MiXCR, giving one entry per CDR3 protein. The sample lists under 200,000 distinct CDR3 sequences, approximately 95% seen once, with 0.15% to 0.2% in the top ten. In contrast to the negatively isolated CD8+ and CD4+ T cells, TEMRA cells were FACS-enriched. The sample consisted of CD8+ T cells from PBMCs. This chain joins TRBV3-1 and TRBJ2-5, with D possibly matching TRBD1 (5 bases). This TCR was sampled from a human donor with multiple sclerosis. CDR3 in DNA: TGTGCCAGCAGCGACCCCGGACAATTTGGGCGGGAGACCCAGTACTTC. It translates to CASSDPGQFGRETQYF.